A selection of T cell receptor beta chains follows, all from one sample in a study of blood T cells in healthy people across ages. TCRdb recomputed calls from the 5' RACE reads with MiXCR, one row per CDR3 protein. The repertoire consists of 1.8 million or so distinct CDR3 sequences, with approximately 39% occurring once and the leading ten covering about 23%. Sequences were obtained from blood. The receptor set was obtained from a human donor in good health. The CDR3 runs from the conserved cysteine through the conserved F or W. D genes are given only for firm matches. Expanded clones are given a class, and other clones once, few, many or no size at all.

j_gene	d_gene	abundance	v_gene	CDR3aa	CDR3nt
TRBJ2-1	-	-	TRBV20-1	CSARRGLMTNEQFF	TGCAGTGCTAGACGGGGACTTATGACCAATGAGCAGTTCTTC
TRBJ2-5	-	-	TRBV7-7	CASSSSKRDQYF	TGTGCTAGCAGCTCAAGTAAGAGGGACCAGTACTTC
TRBJ2-7	TRBD2	-	TRBV12-3/TRBV12-4	CASSAPGPSGGLYNEQYF	TGTGCCAGCAGTGCCCCCGGGCCTAGCGGGGGCCTCTACAATGAGCAGTACTTC
TRBJ1-2	-	-	TRBV27	CASRIGAVYTF	TGTGCCAGCAGGATCGGGGCTGTCTACACCTTC
TRBJ2-1	-	few	TRBV4-3	CASSHDTGTYKFF	TGCGCCAGCAGCCATGACACCGGGACTTATAAGTTCTTC
TRBJ1-3	-	-	TRBV29-1	CSVAESSGNTIYF	TGCAGCGTTGCAGAGAGCTCTGGAAACACCATATATTTT
TRBJ2-5	-	-	TRBV5-5	CASSSEQVQETQYF	TGTGCCAGCAGCTCGGAACAGGTCCAAGAGACCCAGTACTTC
TRBJ2-3	-	-	TRBV10-3	CAISDNGRNQETQYF	TGTGCCATCAGTGATAACGGACGGAACCAAGAGACCCAGTATTTT
TRBJ2-7	-	few	TRBV20-1	CSATGTRGLGQYF	TGCAGTGCCACGGGGACTAGGGGGCTTGGCCAGTACTTC
TRBJ2-7	-	-	TRBV9	CASSVTGSGGLGQQYF	TGTGCCAGCAGCGTAACGGGGAGCGGTGGGCTAGGGCAGCAGTACTTC
TRBJ2-5	-	-	TRBV4-2	CASSQDRGISVSETQYF	TGTGCCAGCAGCCAAGATCGAGGGATCAGCGTCAGCGAGACCCAGTACTTC
TRBJ2-5	-	many	TRBV7-2	CASSLPGGTQYF	TGTGCCAGCAGCTTACCTGGCGGGACCCAGTACTTC
TRBJ2-1	TRBD2	-	TRBV5-1	CASSLAITSGGVGSYNEQFF	TGCGCCAGCAGCTTGGCCATTACTAGCGGGGGGGTAGGTTCCTACAATGAGCAGTTCTTC
TRBJ2-1	-	many	TRBV10-3	CAISDATSYNEQFF	TGTGCCATCAGTGATGCGACATCCTACAATGAGCAGTTCTTC
TRBJ2-5	TRBD1	few	TRBV6-1	CASRRQGRETQYF	TGTGCCAGCAGGCGACAGGGGAGAGAGACCCAGTACTTC
TRBJ2-7	-	many	TRBV29-1	CSIRNSYEQYF	TGCAGCATTCGTAACTCCTACGAGCAGTACTTC
TRBJ1-2	-	few	TRBV3-1	CASLGVSRGYTF	TGTGCCAGCTTGGGGGTGTCGCGGGGCTACACCTTC
TRBJ1-5	-	-	TRBV20-1	CSAGDRGVNQPQHF	TGCAGTGCTGGAGATAGAGGGGTAAATCAGCCCCAGCATTTC
TRBJ2-7	-	-	TRBV10-3	CAIARRAEGYEQYF	TGTGCCATCGCCCGACGGGCCGAGGGCTACGAGCAGTACTTC
TRBJ2-1	-	few	TRBV29-1	CSQTVSYNEQFF	TGCAGTCAGACAGTCTCCTACAATGAGCAGTTCTTC
TRBJ1-2	TRBD1	-	TRBV4-3	CASSQELTGALYGYTF	TGCGCCAGCAGCCAAGAATTGACAGGGGCGCTCTATGGCTACACCTTC
TRBJ2-3	-	few	TRBV20-1	CSASRGPITDTQYF	TGCAGTGCTAGTAGGGGACCGATCACAGATACGCAGTATTTT
TRBJ1-6	-	-	TRBV3-1	CASSGGGQDSPLHF	TGTGCCAGCAGCGGTGGGGGGCAGGATTCACCCCTCCACTTT
TRBJ2-5	TRBD1	few	TRBV7-2	CASSWRQGEETQYF	TGTGCCAGCAGCTGGCGACAGGGGGAGGAGACCCAGTACTTC
TRBJ1-1	-	few	TRBV7-2	CASSLVEQTEAFF	TGTGCCAGCAGCTTAGTGGAACAAACTGAAGCTTTCTTT
TRBJ2-1	TRBD1	many	TRBV2	CASEGQLSYNEQFF	TGTGCCAGCGAGGGACAGCTCTCCTACAATGAGCAGTTCTTC
TRBJ2-4	-	-	TRBV2	CASSPPRFGKNIQYF	TGTGCCAGCAGCCCCCCCCGGTTCGGCAAAAACATTCAGTACTTC
TRBJ2-7	TRBD2	few	TRBV5-1	CASSPSGGGYGYEQYF	TGCGCCAGCAGCCCTTCGGGCGGGGGTTACGGCTACGAGCAGTACTTC
TRBJ1-1	TRBD1	-	TRBV20-1	CSAIPGQGNTEAFF	TGCAGTGCTATCCCGGGACAGGGGAACACTGAAGCTTTCTTT
TRBJ1-2	-	few	TRBV5-5	CASSLGTGRPGYTF	TGTGCCAGCAGCTTGGGAACAGGGAGGCCTGGCTACACCTTC
TRBJ2-1	TRBD1	-	TRBV7-2	CASSLAHSRGTYNEQFF	TGTGCCAGCAGCTTAGCTCATAGCAGGGGGACCTACAATGAGCAGTTCTTC
TRBJ2-1	-	-	TRBV9	CASSVDGGLYNKQFF	TGTGCCAGCAGCGTAGATGGCGGGCTATACAATAAGCAGTTCTTC
TRBJ2-7	-	-	TRBV12-3/TRBV12-4	CASSLLRIHEQYF	TGTGCCAGCAGTTTACTCCGAATCCACGAGCAGTACTTC
TRBJ2-1	-	-	TRBV20-1	CSATGGVSYNEQFF	TGCAGTGCTACGGGCGGGGTATCCTACAATGAGCAGTTCTTC
TRBJ2-1	-	-	TRBV29-1	CSVEGTETTRNEQFF	TGCAGCGTGGAAGGGACCGAGACCACCAGGAATGAGCAGTTCTTC
TRBJ1-4	TRBD1	few	TRBV24-1	CATSDPRKGAKEKLFF	TGTGCCACCAGTGATCCCCGGAAGGGGGCGAAAGAAAAACTGTTTTTT
TRBJ2-3	-	few	TRBV6-5	CASSYFGVSTDTQYF	TGTGCCAGCAGTTACTTCGGGGTATCAACAGATACGCAGTATTTT
TRBJ1-1	-	few	TRBV29-1	CSVFTDNTEAFF	TGCAGCGTCTTCACCGATAACACTGAAGCTTTCTTT
TRBJ1-4	-	-	TRBV20-1	CSAPTLEKLFF	TGCAGTGCTCCGACCCTGGAAAAACTGTTTTTT
TRBJ2-1	TRBD2	-	TRBV5-1	CASSSDLAGGPSHIYNEQFF	TGCGCCAGCAGCTCGGATTTGGCGGGGGGGCCCTCACATATATACAATGAGCAGTTCTTC
TRBJ1-5	-	few	TRBV18	CASSPTAMSNQPQHF	TGTGCCAGCTCACCGACAGCTATGAGCAATCAGCCCCAGCATTTT
TRBJ1-6	-	-	TRBV3-1	CASSQASKSPLHF	TGTGCCAGCAGCCAAGCGTCAAAATCACCCCTCCACTTT
TRBJ2-1	TRBD1	-	TRBV29-1	CSVIRDRGYEQFF	TGCAGCGTCATTAGGGACAGGGGCTACGAGCAGTTCTTC
TRBJ2-7	-	-	TRBV7-9	CASSFLTATYEQYF	TGTGCCAGCAGCTTTCTCACAGCCACCTACGAGCAGTACTTC
TRBJ1-2	-	few	TRBV3-1	CASSHQGGTGGDSYYGYTF	TGTGCCAGCAGCCACCAAGGGGGGACGGGGGGCGACTCTTACTATGGCTACACCTTC